This T cell receptor (beta chain) was documented in a study of cytomegalovirus exposure and HLA in healthy donors. Study-level points and caveats: Follow-up analysis later connected one missense variant in DCLRE1C with trimming of TCR beta V- and J-genes. Owing to their indistinguishability, certain V segments, notably TRBV6-2 and TRBV6-3, were excluded.

Regarding this clone: Its antigen is still unknown.

Germline V gene lookup returns CDR1 SQVTM and CDR2 ANQGSEA. This CDR3 spans 15 amino acids. Trimming took 7 bases from V and 0 from J, leaving 18 bases between them. 60 Vbeta and 13 Jbeta primers were used in PCR. Some clones are missing from TCRdb's copy, which holds only in-frame ones; the method was immunoSEQ multiplex PCR. Among around 170,000 clones listed, around 80% were seen once. The chain joins TRBV29-1 to TRBJ1-1; tentative D call: TRBD1 (6 bases). The sequence was obtained from a woman aged 45-60 years in good health and CMV-seropositive. What was sequenced was PBMCs. CDR3 protein: CSGQQGWGMNTEAFF. For the CDR3, the DNA is TGCAGCGGCCAACAGGGTTGGGGAATGAACACTGAAGCTTTCTTT.